These 16 T cell receptor beta chains came from one sample sequenced in a study of T cell changes during pregnancy in multiple sclerosis (dated by TCRdb to about 2019). Library method: the immunoSEQ multiplex PCR assay. The clones in this table, taken by TCRdb from immuneACCESS, are in-frame only. Not every clone is retained; where verified, under half of the shortfall comes from an unresolved V gene, and the cause of the rest is unknown. The sample yields 57,000 or so clones; approximately 86% were counted once. Jointly, the top ten make up approximately 1.8% of the sample. The starting material was peripheral blood, obtained in the first trimester of pregnancy. The source is a female donor with multiple sclerosis, enrolled in a pregnancy study.

This chain connects TRBV7-3 to TRBJ1-2, with unresolved D. CDR3 size: 12 residues. Per germline, CDR1 SGHTA and CDR2 FQGTGA. Trimming left V 4 bases short and J 7 bases short, with 10 bases between. CDR3 residues: CASSSHSFGYTF. The DNA of the CDR3 is TGTGCCAGCAGCTCTCACAGCTTTGGCTACACCTTC.

V gene TRBV10-3 combines with J gene TRBJ1-2; TRBD1 agrees at 11 bases. The V gene end was trimmed by 7 bases and the J gene end by 6 bases; junction bases not matched to a gene: 4. CDR3 length equals 13 residues. Germline assignment: CDR1 ENHRY and CDR2 SYGVKD. The CDR3 loop is CAITSGQGDGYTF. CDR3 DNA sequence: TGTGCCATCACCTCGGGACAGGGGGATGGCTACACCTTC.

J is TRBJ2-3 and V is TRBV29-1; possibly TRBD2 for D (6 bases). Trimming cost V 2 bases and J 3 bases, with 21 bases left between them. The CDR3 is 17 amino acids. In germline, CDR1 is SQVTM, CDR2 ANQGSEA. The CDR3 nucleotides are TGCAGCGTTGAAACGGTGGGGACGGGACTCCGTACAGATACGCAGTATTTT. Its translation: CSVETVGTGLRTDTQYF.

This chain joins TRBV5-1 and TRBJ1-1, with TRBD1 matching 9 bases. CDR1 is SGHRS and CDR2 is YFSETQ in the germline V gene. The CDR3 totals 16 residues. The V gene end was trimmed by 4 bases and the J gene end by 1 base; junction bases not matched to a gene: 8. The CDR3: CASSNLQGAGNTEAFF. The CDR3 nucleotides read TGCGCCAGCAGCAATCTACAGGGGGCGGGGAACACTGAAGCTTTCTTT.

CDR3 DNA sequence: TGTGCCAGCAGCTCGAAAAGGACAAACACTGAAGCTTTCTTT. Translation: CASSSKRTNTEAFF. The chain carries TRBV7-2 and TRBJ1-1; TRBD1 is a possible D gene (5 bases). In germline, CDR1 is SGHTA, CDR2 FQGNSA. This CDR3 comprises 14 residues. The V and J ends lost 4 bases and 2 bases respectively, with 11 bases between them.

The chain recombines TRBV9 with TRBJ2-7, with 9 bases matching TRBD1. The CDR3 is made up of 14 amino acids. Germline CDR1 reads SGDLS; CDR2 reads YYNGEE. V shed 6 bases, J shed 5 bases, and the junction held 9 bases outside the gene matches. In nucleotides, the CDR3 is TGTGCCAGCAACGCCGGGACAGGGTGGCACGAGCAGTACTTC. Amino acids: CASNAGTGWHEQYF.

This chain joins TRBV28 and TRBJ2-7, with TRBD2 matching 10 bases. CDR1 and CDR2 (germline): MDHEN, SYDVKM. CDR3 length: 16 amino acids. V trimming: 6 bases; J trimming: 2 bases; junction bases outside the gene matches: 10. The CDR3 spells CASSAYSGTSAYEQYF. CDR3 DNA: TGTGCCAGCAGCGCCTACTCCGGGACTAGCGCCTACGAGCAGTACTTC.

A note on this clone: At one end the junction does not follow the germline gene, possibly because of a read error. J is TRBJ1-3 and V is TRBV10-3, with a tentative D call TRBD1 (5 bases). The germline V gene has CDR1 ENHRY and CDR2 SYGVKD. The CDR3 is 12 amino acids. Here the CDR3 DNA reads TGTGCCATCAGTGAGACACAGGCTTTAGTCAGCTTT. Translating it yields CAISETQALVSF.

This clone was counted a few times. The chain carries TRBV7-2 and TRBJ2-1, with D uncertain. The CDR3 runs to 11 residues. CDR1 and CDR2 from the germline V gene are SGHTA and FQGNSA. Trimming stripped 5 bases from V and 10 bases from J, with 9 bases between. The CDR3 nucleotides are TGTGCCAGCAGCGAGCTTTGGGAGCAGTTCTTC. It translates to CASSELWEQFF.

The J gene is TRBJ1-2, the V gene TRBV19; the match to TRBD1 covers 7 bases. Per the germline V gene, CDR1 is LNHDA and CDR2 is SQIVND (reference sequence). The J segment lost 4 bases and the V segment lost 3 bases, leaving 8 bases of the junction unmatched. The CDR3 is 15 residues long. The CDR3 is CASSIAGQSSYGYTF. CDR3 sequence (DNA): TGTGCCAGTAGTATCGCGGGACAGAGTTCCTATGGCTACACCTTC.

V gene TRBV2 combines with J gene TRBJ1-5; weak D call: TRBD1 (5 bases). CDR3 length: 15 residues. The germline V and J ends were trimmed by 1 base and 5 bases, with 12 bases remaining between them. Germline V gene sequence: CDR1 SNHLY, CDR2 FYNNEI. For the CDR3, the DNA is TGTGCCAGCAGTGAAGTACTAAGGGGCGATCAGCCCCAGCATTTT. Translated, it gives CASSEVLRGDQPQHF. Supplemented by reference TRBV2 and TRBJ1-5, the full variable domain reads EPEVTQTPSHQVTQMGQEVILRCVPISNHLYFYWYRQILGQKVEFLVSFYNNEISEKSEIFDDQFSVERPDGSNFTLKIRSTKLEDSAMYFCASSEVLRGDQPQHFGDGTRLSIL.

This chain connects TRBV7-9 to TRBJ1-2; no firm D call. The CDR3 totals 14 residues. The V end lost 2 bases, the J end lost 0 bases, and 7 bases lay between the germline ends. Germline values: CDR1 SEHNR, CDR2 FQNEAQ (reference sequence). For the CDR3, the DNA is TGTGCCAGCAGCTTAAGAGGGACTAACTATGGCTACACCTTC. Protein: CASSLRGTNYGYTF.

The V call is TRBV18, the J call TRBJ2-3; the match to TRBD2 covers 10 bases. This CDR3 is built from 15 residues. Per the germline V gene, CDR1 is KGHSH and CDR2 is LQKENI. V dropped 0 bases and J dropped 5; count of bases not matched to a gene: 2. CDR3 DNA: TGTGCCAGCTCACCACCCGGGACTAGCGTAGATACGCAGTATTTT. Encoded protein: CASSPPGTSVDTQYF.

The chain carries TRBV7-2 and TRBJ2-7, with 10 positions matching TRBD2. The length of the CDR3 is 15 residues. Per germline, CDR1 SGHTA and CDR2 FQGNSA. V lost 5 bases and J lost 1; bases outside the gene matches: 5. CDR3 sequence (DNA): TGTGCCAGCAGCCCCGAACTAGCGGGGTCCTACGAGCAGTACTTC. Translated, it gives CASSPELAGSYEQYF. The whole variable domain, remainder taken from reference TRBV7-2 and TRBJ2-7, is GAGVSQSPSNKVTEKGKDVELRCDPISGHTALYWYRQSLGQGLEFLIYFQGNSAPDKSGLPSDRFSAERTGGSVSTLTIQRTQQEDSAVYLCASSPELAGSYEQYFGPGTRLTVT.

The V and J genes are TRBV7-2 and TRBJ1-1; TRBD1 matches at 8 bases. In germline, CDR1 is SGHTA, CDR2 FQGNSA. This CDR3 is built from 15 residues. V was clipped by 7 bases and J by 7 bases; unmatched bases: 14. CDR3 loop: CASIFPDRVIDEAFF. The CDR3 nucleotides read TGTGCCAGCATCTTTCCGGACAGGGTTATTGATGAAGCTTTCTTT.

This clone appeared a few times. The chain combines TRBV6-1 with TRBJ1-1, with D maybe TRBD1 (6 bases). Germline V gene data show CDR1 as MNHNS and CDR2 as SASEGT. Between the trimmed V and J ends, which lost 7 bases and 1 base, there was a span of 7 bases. The CDR3 is 12 amino acids. In nucleotides, the CDR3 is TGTGCCAGCACAGGGGCGAACACTGAAGCTTTCTTT. This codes for CASTGANTEAFF.